This T cell receptor (beta chain) was sequenced in a study of PD-1 blockade in classical Hodgkin lymphoma. General study results and limits: Newly diagnosed patients were said to have less baseline TCR diversity than healthy donors did. At C4D1, TCR diversity had climbed significantly for CD4+ cells, though not for CD8+ cells. Some patients began nivolumab under 1 year after ASCT. These patients were excluded from later analyses.

Autologous stem cell transplantation was followed by relapse in every patient, and brentuximab vedotin exposure varied. PBMCs, once thawed, yielded CD8+ T cells isolated by magnetic negative selection. With respect to this clone: Its antigen is currently unknown.

Measured with immunoSEQ multiplex PCR; TCRdb has only the in-frame clones, and not every one. Here the sample spans about 2,700 clones, about two thirds being singletons. The V and J ends lost 8 bases and 6 bases respectively, with 19 bases between them. The CDR3 runs to 15 residues. In germline, CDR1 is KGHSH, CDR2 LQKENI. The receptor's source is a human donor with classical Hodgkin lymphoma. J is TRBJ2-2 and V is TRBV18; TRBD2 is a possible D gene (5 bases). The specimen was CD8+ T cells from blood, collected at baseline. The CDR3 DNA is TGTGCCAGCCCAAGAGGGAATTCCAACGCCGGGGAGCTGTTTTTT. Translated: CASPRGNSNAGELFF.